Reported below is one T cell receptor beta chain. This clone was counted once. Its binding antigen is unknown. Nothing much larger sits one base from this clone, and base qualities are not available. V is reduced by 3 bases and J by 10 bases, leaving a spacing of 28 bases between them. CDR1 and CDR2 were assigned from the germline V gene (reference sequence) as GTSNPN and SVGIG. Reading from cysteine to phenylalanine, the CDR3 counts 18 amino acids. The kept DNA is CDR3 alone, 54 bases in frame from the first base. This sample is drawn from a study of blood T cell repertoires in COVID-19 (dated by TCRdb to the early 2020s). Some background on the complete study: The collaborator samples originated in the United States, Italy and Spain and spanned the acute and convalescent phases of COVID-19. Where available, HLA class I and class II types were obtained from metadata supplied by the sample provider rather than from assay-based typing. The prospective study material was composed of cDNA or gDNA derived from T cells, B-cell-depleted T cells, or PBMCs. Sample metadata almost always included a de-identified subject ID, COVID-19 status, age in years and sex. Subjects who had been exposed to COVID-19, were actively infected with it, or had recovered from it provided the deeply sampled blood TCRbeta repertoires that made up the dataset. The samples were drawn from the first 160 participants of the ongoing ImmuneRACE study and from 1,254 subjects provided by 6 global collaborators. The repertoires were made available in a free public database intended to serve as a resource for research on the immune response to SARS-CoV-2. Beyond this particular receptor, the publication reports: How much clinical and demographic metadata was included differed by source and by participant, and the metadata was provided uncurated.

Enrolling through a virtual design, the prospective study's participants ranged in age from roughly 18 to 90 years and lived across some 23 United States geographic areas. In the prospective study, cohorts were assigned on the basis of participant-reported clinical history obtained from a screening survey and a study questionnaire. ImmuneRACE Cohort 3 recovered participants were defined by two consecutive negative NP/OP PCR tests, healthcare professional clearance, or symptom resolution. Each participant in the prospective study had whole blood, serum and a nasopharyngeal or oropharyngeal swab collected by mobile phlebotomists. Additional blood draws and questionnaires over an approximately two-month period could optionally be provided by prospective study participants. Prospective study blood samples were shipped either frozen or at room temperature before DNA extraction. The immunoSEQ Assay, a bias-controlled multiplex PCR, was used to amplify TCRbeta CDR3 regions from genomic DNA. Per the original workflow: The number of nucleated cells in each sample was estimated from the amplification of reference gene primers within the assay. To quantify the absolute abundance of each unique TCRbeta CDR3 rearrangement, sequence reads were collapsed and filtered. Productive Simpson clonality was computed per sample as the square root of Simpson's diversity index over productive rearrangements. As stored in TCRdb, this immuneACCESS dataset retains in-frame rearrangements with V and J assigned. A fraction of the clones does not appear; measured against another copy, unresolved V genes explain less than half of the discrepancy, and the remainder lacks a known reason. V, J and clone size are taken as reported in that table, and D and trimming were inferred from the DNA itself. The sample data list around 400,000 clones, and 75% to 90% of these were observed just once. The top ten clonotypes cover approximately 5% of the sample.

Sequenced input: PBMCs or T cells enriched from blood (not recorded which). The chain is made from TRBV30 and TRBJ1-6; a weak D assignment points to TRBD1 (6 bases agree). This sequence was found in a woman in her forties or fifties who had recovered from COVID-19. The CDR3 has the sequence CAWSGGRIRDLLISPLHF. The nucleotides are TGTGCCTGGAGCGGGGGGCGTATTCGGGACTTACTAATATCACCCCTCCACTTT. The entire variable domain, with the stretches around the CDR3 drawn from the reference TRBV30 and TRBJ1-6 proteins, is SQTIHQWPATLVQPVGSPLSLECTVEGTSNPNLYWYRQAAGRGLQLLFYSVGIGQISSEVPQNLSASRPQDRQFILSSKKLLLSDSGFYLCAWSGGRIRDLLISPLHFGNGTRLTVT.